Listed below are T cell receptor beta chains from one sample, sequenced in a study of T cells in tuberculosis. Here immunoSEQ multiplex PCR was the method, and the copy in TCRdb shows in-frame clones only, minus some. The sample has tens of thousands of clones; around 85% are singletons. The input for sequencing was PBMCs, taken at tuberculosis diagnosis. All receptors derive from an adult with tuberculosis. The CDR3 runs from the conserved cysteine through the conserved F or W. D genes are given only for firm matches. Clone size is not always given. Where it is, it says once, few, many or a class for expanded clones.

>TRBV10-1|once|TRBJ2-3|-
TGCGCCAGCAGTCAGGGGAGTAGAGATACGCAGTATTTT
CASSQGSRDTQYF
>TRBV6-6|-|TRBJ2-1|-
TGTGCCAGCAGTCCCCAGGGGCCCTACAATGAGCAGTTCTTC
CASSPQGPYNEQFF
>TRBV2|-|TRBJ2-3|-
TGTGCCAGCAGTGTCCGGGTCACAGATACGCAGTATTTT
CASSVRVTDTQYF
>TRBV27|-|TRBJ1-2|-
TGTGCCAGCAGTTTAGAGGCAGGGGAAATCTATGGCTACACCTTC
CASSLEAGEIYGYTF
>TRBV13|-|TRBJ2-4|TRBD2
TGTGCCAGCCGGGGAGGGATTGAGACCAAAAACATTCAGTACTTC
CASRGGIETKNIQYF
>TRBV30|-|TRBJ2-7|TRBD1
TGTGCCTGGAGTGTGCAGGGGGCGTGGGAGCAGTACTTC
CAWSVQGAWEQYF
>TRBV30|-|TRBJ1-4|TRBD1
TGTGCCTGGAGTGCCGGGACAGGGGTTTTTGGTAATGAAAAACTGTTTTTT
CAWSAGTGVFGNEKLFF
>TRBV30|-|TRBJ2-5|-
TGTGCCTGGTTACTCCGGCGAGGGGAGACCCAGTACTTC
CAWLLRRGETQYF
>TRBV28|once|TRBJ2-7|TRBD1
TGTGCCAGCAGTGAAACCCGGAAGGGACAGATACGCACCTACGAGCAGTACTTC
CASSETRKGQIRTYEQYF
>TRBV19|once|TRBJ2-1|-
TGTGCCAGTGACTTTGGGTCCCCCGTCTACAATGAGCAGTTCTTC
CASDFGSPVYNEQFF
>TRBV6-4|-|TRBJ1-2|-
TGTGCCAGCAGTGACTCAGCGGGTGGCTACACCTTC
CASSDSAGGYTF
>TRBV5-8|-|TRBJ1-1|-
TGTGCCAGCAGCTACCGAGTTGCTGAAGCTTTCTTT
CASSYRVAEAFF
>TRBV30|-|TRBJ1-6|-
TGTGCCTGGTCCCCAGCGGGAAATTCACCCCTCCACTTT
CAWSPAGNSPLHF
>TRBV11-3|once|TRBJ2-7|-
TGTGCCAGCAGCCCCCTAATTGGTAGCGGAACCTACGAGCAGTACTTC
CASSPLIGSGTYEQYF
>TRBV7-8|-|TRBJ1-6|TRBD1
TGTGCCAGCAGCTTTGACAGGGGTATCTCACCCCTCCACTTT
CASSFDRGISPLHF
>TRBV7-2|-|TRBJ2-1|TRBD1
TGTGCCAGCAGCCCCCGACAGGGGGCTTTTGAGCAGTTCTTC
CASSPRQGAFEQFF
>TRBV21-1|-|TRBJ1-2|-
TGTGCCAGCAGCAAATCACAGGGGCTCTGCTCTAACTATGGCTACACCTTC
CASSKSQGLCSNYGYTF
>TRBV10-3|-|TRBJ1-3|-
TGTGCCATCAGTGATTCTAGGGGATCTGGAAACACCATATATTTT
CAISDSRGSGNTIYF
>TRBV5-1|-|TRBJ1-2|-
TGCGCCAGCAGCCCCCGCGGAGGAGACCCCGCCTATGGCTACACCTTC
CASSPRGGDPAYGYTF
>TRBV19|-|TRBJ2-1|-
TGTGCCAGTAGTATTACGGCTAGCCCGCAGTTCTTC
CASSITASPQFF
>TRBV19|few|TRBJ1-5|-
TGTGCCAGTAGTATGACAGGCCTTAATCAGCCCCAGCATTTT
CASSMTGLNQPQHF
>TRBV9|-|TRBJ2-1|TRBD2
TGTGCCAGCAGCGTAGGGGAGGGCGGGATAGAGGCGCAGGAGCAGTTCTTC
CASSVGEGGIEAQEQFF